Given below is one TCR beta chain in context. The V gene's germline CDR1 is SGHNT and CDR2 YYREEE (reference sequence). This CDR3 comprises 15 residues. V was clipped by 4 bases and J by 4 bases; unmatched bases: 4. Using immunoSEQ multiplex PCR, the repertoire was profiled, and TCRdb retains in-frame clones only, with some absent. The sample includes approximately 190,000 clones, about 85% seen only once; the top ten take roughly 2%. The data originate from a study of blood T cell repertoires in COVID-19. As for the study in general: Samples of COVID-19 (acute and convalescent) were obtained from the United States, Italy and Spain. From T cells, B-cell-depleted T cells, or PBMCs came the material, which was cDNA or gDNA.

The sequence derives from a man aged 65-85 years with active or convalescent COVID-19. Source material: peripheral blood. J is TRBJ2-2 and V is TRBV5-4, with 10 positions matching TRBD1. CDR3 nucleotide sequence: TGTGCCAGCAGCGCGGGGACAGGGGCCACCGGGGAGCTGTTTTTT. The encoded protein is CASSAGTGATGELFF.